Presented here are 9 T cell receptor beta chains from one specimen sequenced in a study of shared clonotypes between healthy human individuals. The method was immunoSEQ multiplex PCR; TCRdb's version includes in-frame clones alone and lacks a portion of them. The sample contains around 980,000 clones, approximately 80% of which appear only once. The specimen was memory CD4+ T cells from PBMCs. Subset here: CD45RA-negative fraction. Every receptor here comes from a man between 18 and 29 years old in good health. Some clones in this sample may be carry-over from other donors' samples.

The CDR3 bases are TGTGCCAGCAGTTACGGGGACAGGGTGGATGGCTACACCTTC. Its protein is CASSYGDRVDGYTF. The gene calls are TRBV6-5 and TRBJ1-2, with TRBD1 matching over 9 bases. V was pared by 2 bases and J by 6 bases, with 4 bases of the junction left unmatched. Germline CDR1 is MNHEY and CDR2 is SVGAGI. There are 14 residues in the CDR3.

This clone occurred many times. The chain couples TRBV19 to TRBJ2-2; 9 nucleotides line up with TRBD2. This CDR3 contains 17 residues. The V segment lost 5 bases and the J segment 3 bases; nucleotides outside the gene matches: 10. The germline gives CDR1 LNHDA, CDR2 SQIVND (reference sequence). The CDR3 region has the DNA TGTGCCAGTAGTCCCCTGGGACTAGCCCGCGACACCGGGGAGCTGTTTTTT. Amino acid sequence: CASSPLGLARDTGELFF. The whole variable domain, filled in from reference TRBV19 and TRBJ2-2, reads DGGITQSPKYLFRKEGQNVTLSCEQNLNHDAMYWYRQDPGQGLRLIYYSQIVNDFQKGDIAEGYSVSREKKESFPLTVTSAQKNPTAFYLCASSPLGLARDTGELFFGEGSRLTVL.

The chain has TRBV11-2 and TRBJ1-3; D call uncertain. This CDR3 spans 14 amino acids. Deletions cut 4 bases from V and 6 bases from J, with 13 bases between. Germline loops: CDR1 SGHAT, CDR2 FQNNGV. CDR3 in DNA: TGTGCCAGCAGCTCCTCAGGATACGCAAACACCATATATTTT. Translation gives CASSSSGYANTIYF.

CDR3 sequence reads: CATSRDPGAINEQYF. DNA of the CDR3: TGTGCCACCAGCAGAGATCCGGGAGCAATAAACGAGCAGTACTTC. The chain links TRBV15 to TRBJ2-7, with TRBD2 as a possible D gene (6 bases). This CDR3 has 15 residues. V was shortened by 0 bases and J by 5 bases, with 14 bases between the two germline ends. CDR1 is LNHNV and CDR2 is YYDKDF in the germline V gene (reference sequence).

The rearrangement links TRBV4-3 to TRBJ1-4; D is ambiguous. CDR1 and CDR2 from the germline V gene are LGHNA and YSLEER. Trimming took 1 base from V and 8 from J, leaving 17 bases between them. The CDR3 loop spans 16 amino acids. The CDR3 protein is CASSQGPTPLGEKLFF. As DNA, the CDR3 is TGCGCCAGCAGCCAAGGACCGACCCCCTTGGGGGAAAAACTGTTTTTT.

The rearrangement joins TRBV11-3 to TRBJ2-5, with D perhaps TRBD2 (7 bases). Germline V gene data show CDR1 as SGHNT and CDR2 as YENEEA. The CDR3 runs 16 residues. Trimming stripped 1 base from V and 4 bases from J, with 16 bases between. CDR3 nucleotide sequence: TGTGCCAGCAGCTTAGGGACTAGTTGGGGGGCAGAGACCCAGTACTTC. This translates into CASSLGTSWGAETQYF.

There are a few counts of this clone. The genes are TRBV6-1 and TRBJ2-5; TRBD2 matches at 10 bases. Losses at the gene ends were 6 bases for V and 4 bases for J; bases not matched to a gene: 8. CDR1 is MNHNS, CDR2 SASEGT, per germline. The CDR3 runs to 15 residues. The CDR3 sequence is CASRAGGPVGETQYF. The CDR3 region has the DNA TGTGCCAGCAGAGCGGGAGGGCCTGTAGGAGAGACCCAGTACTTC.

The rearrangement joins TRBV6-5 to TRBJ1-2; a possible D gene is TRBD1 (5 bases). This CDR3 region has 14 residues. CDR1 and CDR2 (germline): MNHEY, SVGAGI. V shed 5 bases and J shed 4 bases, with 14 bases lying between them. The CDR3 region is CASSIAGMGYGYTF. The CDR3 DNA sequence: TGTGCCAGCAGTATCGCAGGGATGGGCTATGGCTACACCTTC.

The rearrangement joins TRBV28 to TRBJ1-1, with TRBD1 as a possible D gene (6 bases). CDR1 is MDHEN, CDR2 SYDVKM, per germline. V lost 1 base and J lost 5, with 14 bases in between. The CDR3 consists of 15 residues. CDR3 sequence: CASSLFGGAGTEAFF. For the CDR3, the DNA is TGTGCCAGCAGTTTATTTGGGGGCGCGGGAACTGAAGCTTTCTTT.